Presented here are 14 T cell receptor beta chains from one specimen sequenced in a study of T cells in Graves' hyperthyroidism and ophthalmopathy. The TCR beta CDR3 regions underwent amplification using RNA transcripts as the source. HTBI primers were used for first-round RT-PCR of the TCR CDR3. TCRdb used MiXCR to reprocess the multiplex PCR reads, holding one entry per CDR3 protein. The profile shows under 350,000 distinct CDR3 sequences, 15% to 20% of them singletons. Sequenced sample: blood. These receptors were collected from a woman between 50 and 59 years old with Graves' hyperthyroidism.

This clonotype was detected many times. This chain links TRBV27 with TRBJ1-5; D is possibly TRBD1 (5 bases). The ends were cut back, 6 bases at V and 7 bases at J, with 13 bases in the middle. The CDR3 spans 13 residues. Germline V CDR1 and CDR2: MNHEY, SMNVEV (reference sequence). CDR3 DNA sequence: TGTGCCAGCAGCTGGGATTGGGGCCAGCCCCAGCATTTT. This encodes CASSWDWGQPQHF.

This clonotype was detected ten times or more. This chain uses TRBV11-1 with TRBJ2-1; 7 nucleotides match TRBD1. With 6 bases clipped from V and 4 bases from J, the junction kept 9 bases outside the gene matches. CDR1 is SGHAT, CDR2 FQDESV, per germline (reference sequence). This CDR3 spans 15 amino acids. This chain's CDR3 is CASSRFQGEYNEQFF. In nucleotides, the CDR3 is TGTGCCAGCAGTCGCTTCCAGGGGGAATACAATGAGCAGTTCTTC. The variable domain in full, with the rest retrieved from reference TRBV11-1 and TRBJ2-1, is EAEVAQSPRYKITEKSQAVAFWCDPISGHATLYWYRQILGQGPELLVQFQDESVVDDSQLPKDRFSAERLKGVDSTLKIQPAELGDSAMYLCASSRFQGEYNEQFFGPGTRLTVL.

This chain joins TRBV19 and TRBJ2-5; D call uncertain. The CDR3 spans 12 residues. Trimming took off 0 bases at V and 7 bases at J, with 6 bases between the two ends. The germline CDR1 and CDR2 sequences are LNHDA and SQIVND (reference sequence). The CDR3, as DNA: TGTGCCAGTAGTATAGATGGTTGGACCCAGTACTTC. Amino acids: CASSIDGWTQYF.

This clonotype was detected a few times. J is TRBJ2-1 and V is TRBV28; 8 nucleotides line up with TRBD2. J was trimmed by 5 bases and V by 5 bases; bases with no gene match: 8. The CDR3 totals 15 residues. CDR1 and CDR2 from the germline V gene are MDHEN and SYDVKM. DNA of the CDR3: TGTGCCAGCAGTGGAGCTAGCGGGTTCCACAATGAGCAGTTCTTC. It translates to CASSGASGFHNEQFF. The variable domain in full, with the rest retrieved from reference TRBV28 and TRBJ2-1, is DVKVTQSSRYLVKRTGEKVFLECVQDMDHENMFWYRQDPGLGLRLIYFSYDVKMKEKGDIPEGYSVSREKKERFSLILESASTNQTSMYLCASSGASGFHNEQFFGPGTRLTVL.

As for this clonotype: One base away lies a much larger clone, so this may be a sequencing read error. The chain employs TRBV3-1 and TRBJ2-1; D is ambiguous. The CDR3 covers 12 residues. The V and J ends lost 1 base and 9 bases respectively, with 7 bases between them. CDR1 and CDR2 from the germline V gene are LGHDT and YNNKEL (reference sequence). DNA for the CDR3: TGTGCCAGCAGCCAAGGAGTGGGTGAGCAGTTCTTC. It encodes CASSQGVGEQFF.

This clonotype appeared once. The CDR3 DNA is TGTGCCAGCAGCGCACACCAGACAGGTTTGGGTGGCTACACCTTC. Translating it yields CASSAHQTGLGGYTF. The gene calls are TRBV11-2 and TRBJ1-2; D possibly corresponds to TRBD1 (6 bases). The CDR3 covers 15 residues. Germline assignment: CDR1 SGHAT and CDR2 FQNNGV. Trimming stripped 5 bases from V and 7 bases from J, with 20 bases between.

This clonotype has at least ten counts. V is TRBV20-1 and J is TRBJ1-1; TRBD1 matches 9 bases. Looked up from germline, CDR1 is DFQATT and CDR2 is SNEGSKA (reference sequence). This CDR3 contains 15 residues. V lost 5 bases, J lost 4 bases, and 11 bases stayed unmatched. Here the CDR3 reads CSASQGAEVGTEAFF. The CDR3 DNA is TGCAGTGCTTCACAGGGGGCTGAAGTGGGCACTGAAGCTTTCTTT.

This clonotype was detected only a few times. CDR3 protein: CASSMIGGTDTQYF. CDR3 nucleotide sequence: TGTGCCAGTAGTATGATAGGAGGCACAGATACGCAGTATTTT. The V and J genes are TRBV19 and TRBJ2-3; D is unresolved. In germline, CDR1 is LNHDA, CDR2 SQIVND (reference sequence). V was trimmed by 3 bases and J by 1 base, leaving 8 bases between them. The CDR3 extends over 14 amino acids.

This clonotype has a count of ten or more. CDR3 in amino acids: CAWSVRGSGNTIYF. CDR3 nucleotide sequence: TGTGCCTGGAGTGTTCGGGGATCTGGAAACACCATATATTTT. The chain couples TRBV30 to TRBJ1-3; D is undetermined. The CDR3 loop spans 14 amino acids. Germline V gives CDR1 GTSNPN, CDR2 SVGIG (reference sequence). The V gene lost 0 bases and the J gene lost 1 base, with 7 bases spanning the gap.

This clonotype was seen many times. The CDR3 protein is CASSLTSQGGDEQFF. CDR3 DNA: TGTGCCAGCAGCCTCACTAGCCAGGGGGGCGATGAGCAGTTCTTC. The genes are TRBV3-1 and TRBJ2-1; D perhaps matches TRBD1 (7 bases). Between the trimmed V and J ends, which lost 4 bases and 8 bases, there was a span of 18 bases. CDR3 length equals 15 residues. Germline CDR1 reads LGHDT; CDR2 reads YNNKEL (reference sequence).

The chain links TRBV5-5 to TRBJ2-7; the D gene is possibly TRBD1 (6 bases). The CDR3 runs 15 residues. The germline V and J ends were trimmed by 0 bases and 3 bases, with 13 bases remaining between them. Germline V gene sequence: CDR1 SGHKS, CDR2 YYEKEE (reference sequence). CDR3 DNA sequence: TGTGCCAGCAGCTTGGGGGACACAGACCGCTACGAGCAGTACGTC. Translation: CASSLGDTDRYEQYV.

This clonotype has ten or more counts. In DNA, the CDR3 is TGTGCCAGCAGTTTACTCCCATCGGGCACCGGGGAGCTGTTTTTT. Amino acid sequence: CASSLLPSGTGELFF. V and J are TRBV12-3 or TRBV12-4 and TRBJ2-2, with D hard to call. The CDR3 runs 15 residues. Deletions cut 2 bases from V and 4 bases from J, with 11 bases between.

This clonotype was detected a few times. The V gene is TRBV6-6, the J gene TRBJ1-2; 10 bases align to TRBD1. J gave up 3 bases and V 2 bases, and 0 bases lay outside the gene matches. CDR1 MNHNY and CDR2 SVGAGI come from the germline V gene (reference sequence). The CDR3 length is 14 residues. CDR3 DNA sequence: TGTGCCAGCAGTTACGGGACAGGGGACTATGGCTACACCTTC. Protein sequence: CASSYGTGDYGYTF.

This clonotype has a count of ten or more. The J gene is TRBJ2-3, the V gene TRBV7-9; D is unclear. V was clipped by 3 bases and J by 2 bases, with 6 bases between them. The CDR3 sequence is 13 residues long. CDR1 SEHNR and CDR2 FQNEAQ come from the germline V gene (reference sequence). Written as DNA, the CDR3 is TGTGCCAGCAGCTTCTTATCCACAGATACGCAGTATTTT. Translation gives CASSFLSTDTQYF.